The clone carrying this T cell receptor beta chain was seen more than once but under ten times. RNA transcripts provided the source from which TCR beta CDR3 regions were amplified. With the HTBI primer set, the TCR CDR3 went through a first round of RT-PCR. TCRdb reanalysed the multiplex PCR reads using MiXCR and keeps one entry per CDR3 protein. Of 600,000 to 850,000 distinct CDR3 sequences in the sample, roughly 20% were seen once. The source of the sample is a study of T cells in Graves' hyperthyroidism and ophthalmopathy. Background on the study: Specimen type is peripheral blood, collected at initial diagnosis prior to any treatment.

The V end lost 1 base, the J end lost 4 bases, and 19 bases lay between the germline ends. CDR1 is MNHNS and CDR2 is SASEGT in the germline V gene. This CDR3 has 17 amino acids. Cells are PBMCs isolated from around 9.4 ml of fresh blood. This receptor was taken from a woman aged 45-65 years with Graves' hyperthyroidism that later progressed to Graves' ophthalmopathy. The chain joins TRBV6-1 to TRBJ1-1; perhaps TRBD1 as D (5 bases). Sequencing was carried out using blood. CDR3 sequence reads: CASSEGFGDLGGTEAFF. The CDR3 DNA sequence: TGTGCCAGCAGTGAAGGTTTTGGGGACCTGGGTGGCACTGAAGCTTTCTTT.